Described below is a single T cell receptor beta chain sequence and its context. This entry comes from a study of T cell changes during pregnancy in multiple sclerosis. Method: immunoSEQ multiplex PCR; TCRdb's copy keeps in-frame clones and lacks some. The sample has about 36,000 clones; roughly 91% are singletons. The sample here was CD4+ T cells from peripheral blood mononuclear cells, taken in the first trimester of pregnancy. The sequence derives from a female donor with multiple sclerosis, enrolled in a pregnancy study.

The CDR3 region has the DNA TGCGCCAGCAGCTTTACAAGGACAGCGAACACTGAAGCTTTCTTT. This codes for CASSFTRTANTEAFF. J is TRBJ1-1 and V is TRBV5-1; weak D call: TRBD1 (6 bases). This CDR3 is built from 15 residues. The V end was cut by 2 bases, the J end by 1 base, with 12 bases between. The V gene's germline CDR1 is SGHRS and CDR2 YFSETQ.